This TCR beta chain stems from a study of T cell responses to AZD1222 COVID-19 vaccine. This table comes from immunoSEQ multiplex PCR, and its TCRdb copy is limited to in-frame clones, with some not included. The sample shows just under 150,000 clones, 88% of them seen only once. About this clone itself: Other nucleotide sequences from this sample produce the same CDR3.

The receptor comes from an adult who received the MenACWY meningococcal vaccine as a control. Specimen: peripheral blood, collected 28 days after the second dose of the MenACWY control vaccine.

The CDR3 DNA follows: TGTGCCAGCAGCTTGGGGCAGGGGATTTACGAGCAGTACTTC. Translated: CASSLGQGIYEQYF. This rearrangement joins TRBV5-5 to TRBJ2-7, with D possibly matching TRBD1 (6 bases). CDR1 and CDR2 from the germline V gene are SGHKS and YYEKEE (reference sequence). Trimming cost V 0 bases and J 4 bases, with 11 bases left between them. This CDR3 comprises 14 residues.